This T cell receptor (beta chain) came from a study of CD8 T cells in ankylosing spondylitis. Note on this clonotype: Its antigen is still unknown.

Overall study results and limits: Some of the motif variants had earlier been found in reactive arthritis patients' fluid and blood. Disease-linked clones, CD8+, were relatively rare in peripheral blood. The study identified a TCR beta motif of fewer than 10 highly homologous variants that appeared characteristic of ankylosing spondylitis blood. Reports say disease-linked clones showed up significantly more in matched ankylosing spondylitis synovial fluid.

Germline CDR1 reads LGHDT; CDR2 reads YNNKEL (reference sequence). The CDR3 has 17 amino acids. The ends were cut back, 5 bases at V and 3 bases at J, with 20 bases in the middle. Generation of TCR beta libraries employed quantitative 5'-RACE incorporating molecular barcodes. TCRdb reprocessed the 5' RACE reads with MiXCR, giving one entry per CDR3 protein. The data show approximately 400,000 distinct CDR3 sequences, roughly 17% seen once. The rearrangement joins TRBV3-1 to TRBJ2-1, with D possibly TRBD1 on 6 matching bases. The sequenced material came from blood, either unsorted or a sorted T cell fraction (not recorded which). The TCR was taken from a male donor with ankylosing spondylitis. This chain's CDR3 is CASSTRPLGTYYNEQFF. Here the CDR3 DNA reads TGTGCCAGCAGCACAAGGCCCTTAGGGACATACTACAATGAGCAGTTCTTC.